The 28 T cell receptor beta chains presented below share a single source sample, sequenced in a study of T cell clonotyping in hematopoietic cell transplantation. Time point meaning: recipient sample about 28 days before transplant, after cytoreduction. Clones were read by immunoSEQ multiplex PCR, and TCRdb kept only the in-frame ones, dropping some. Of 7,000 to 9,500 clones listed, more than 70% are singletons. This specimen consisted of peripheral blood mononuclear cells, obtained before stem cell transplant. The receptor source for this set is a man in his 60s with acute myeloid leukemia. Some clones in this sample may be carry-over from other donors' samples.

The gene calls are TRBV6-1 and TRBJ1-5; D is perhaps TRBD1 (6 bases). Trimming cost V 0 bases and J 3 bases, with 15 bases left between them. Per the germline V gene, CDR1 is MNHNS and CDR2 is SASEGT. The CDR3 length is 17 residues. Here the CDR3 reads CASSEARTAFPNQPQHF. Written as DNA, the CDR3 is TGTGCCAGCAGTGAAGCCCGGACAGCCTTCCCCAATCAGCCCCAGCATTTT.

This chain uses TRBV27 with TRBJ2-1; 12 bases align to TRBD2. Germline V gene lookup returns CDR1 MNHEY and CDR2 SMNVEV (reference sequence). The CDR3 runs to 15 residues. The V segment lost 6 bases and the J segment 4 bases; nucleotides outside the gene matches: 4. CDR3 loop: CASRPTSGSYNEQFF. DNA of the CDR3: TGTGCCAGCAGACCGACTAGCGGGAGTTACAATGAGCAGTTCTTC.

This clone has a single count. This sequence joins TRBV27 and TRBJ2-2; possibly TRBD1 for D (6 bases). CDR3 length: 15 amino acids. The V gene lost 3 bases and the J gene lost 1 base, with 9 bases spanning the gap. The germline gives CDR1 MNHEY, CDR2 SMNVEV (reference sequence). CDR3 sequence: CASSFRGQNTGELFF. The CDR3 bases are TGTGCCAGCAGTTTCCGGGGACAGAACACCGGGGAGCTGTTTTTT.

The genes are TRBV5-1 and TRBJ2-7; 12 nucleotides agree with TRBD2. V lost 6 bases to trimming and J lost 7 bases; unmatched junction nucleotides: 11. From germline, CDR1 is SGHRS and CDR2 YFSETQ. The CDR3 has 15 amino acids. The CDR3 loop reads CASTSGGAPTSEQYF. Here the CDR3 DNA reads TGCGCCAGCACTAGCGGGGGGGCACCTACGAGTGAGCAGTACTTC.

The gene calls are TRBV25-1 and TRBJ2-1; tentatively, D is TRBD2 (5 bases). The germline gives CDR1 MGHDK, CDR2 SYGVNS. The CDR3 loop spans 11 amino acids. The V end lost 5 bases, the J end lost 9 bases, and 8 bases lay between the germline ends. CDR3 coding DNA: TGTGCCAGCAGTTCCAGCGGTGAGCAGTTCTTC. Translating it yields CASSSSGEQFF.

The chain has TRBV28 and TRBJ2-3; D ambiguous. This CDR3 region has 12 residues. Deletions cut 6 bases from V and 0 bases from J, with 4 bases between. CDR1 and CDR2 from the germline V gene are MDHEN and SYDVKM. The CDR3 coding sequence is TGTGCCAGCAGAAGTAGCACAGATACGCAGTATTTT. The encoded protein is CASRSSTDTQYF.

The chain has TRBV28 and TRBJ2-3, with D uncertain. The V gene lost 6 bases and the J gene lost 8 bases, with 9 bases spanning the gap. The CDR3 is 11 amino acids. Per germline, CDR1 MDHEN and CDR2 SYDVKM. CDR3 protein: CASSISFTQYF. The CDR3 nucleotides are TGTGCCAGCAGCATTAGCTTTACGCAGTATTTT.

This chain links TRBV30 with TRBJ2-1; D not resolved. CDR1 is GTSNPN and CDR2 is SVGIG in the germline V gene (reference sequence). The CDR3 consists of 13 residues. Trimming stripped 0 bases from V and 5 bases from J, with 8 bases between. CDR3 in amino acids: CAWSVMRNNEQFF. CDR3 in DNA: TGTGCCTGGAGTGTAATGAGGAACAATGAGCAGTTCTTC.

CDR3 DNA sequence: TGTGCCAGCAGTGTTTCCCCCAGGGGCAATGAGCAGTTCTTC. Amino acids: CASSVSPRGNEQFF. V usage is TRBV2 and J usage is TRBJ2-1, with a weak D call TRBD1 (6 bases). V lost 4 bases, J lost 6 bases, and 13 bases lay in between. The germline V gene encodes CDR1 SNHLY and CDR2 FYNNEI. This CDR3 spans 14 amino acids.

V and J are TRBV7-9 and TRBJ2-3; a possible D gene is TRBD2 (6 bases). Trimming stripped 1 base from V and 2 bases from J, with 10 bases between. The germline V gene has CDR1 SEHNR and CDR2 FQNEAQ (reference sequence). The length of the CDR3 is 15 residues. CDR3: CASSLGGLNTDTQYF. In nucleotides, the CDR3 is TGTGCCAGCAGCTTAGGGGGACTCAACACAGATACGCAGTATTTT.

The chain carries TRBV9 and TRBJ2-5, with 9 bases fitting TRBD2. CDR1 is SGDLS and CDR2 is YYNGEE in the germline V gene. The CDR3 has 17 amino acids. After removal of 0 bases from V and 1 base from J, the junction contained 7 bases not matched to a gene. The DNA of the CDR3 is TGTGCCAGCAGCGTAGGGTGGGCTAGCGGGGCCCAAGAGACCCAGTACTTC. Translated, it gives CASSVGWASGAQETQYF.

The chain uses TRBV27 and TRBJ2-5; 9 nucleotides match TRBD2. This CDR3 spans 16 amino acids. The V gene end was trimmed by 9 bases and the J gene end by 5 bases; junction bases not matched to a gene: 16. Germline loops: CDR1 MNHEY, CDR2 SMNVEV (reference sequence). Here the CDR3 reads CASTKSVAGAWETQYF. The DNA of the CDR3 is TGTGCCAGTACGAAATCGGTAGCGGGAGCGTGGGAGACCCAGTACTTC.

The chain couples TRBV11-2 to TRBJ2-2, with D possibly matching TRBD1 (6 bases). The CDR3 has 15 residues. The V gene's germline CDR1 is SGHAT and CDR2 FQNNGV. Deletions cut 5 bases from V and 4 bases from J, with 14 bases between. CDR3 residues: CASSPLGQTTGELFF. CDR3 nucleotides: TGTGCCAGCAGCCCCCTTGGACAGACCACCGGGGAGCTGTTTTTT. Full variable domain (missing parts from reference TRBV11-2 and TRBJ2-2): EAGVAQSPRYKIIEKRQSVAFWCNPISGHATLYWYQQILGQGPKLLIQFQNNGVVDDSQLPKDRFSAERLKGVDSTLKIQPAKLEDSAVYLCASSPLGQTTGELFFGEGSRLTVL.

The V call is TRBV19, the J call TRBJ2-7, with D possibly TRBD2 on 5 matching bases. V was cut by 5 bases and J by 4 bases, with 18 bases left in between. From germline, CDR1 is LNHDA and CDR2 SQIVND (reference sequence). The length of the CDR3 is 15 residues. The CDR3 reads CASSRSGVYGYEQYF. Written as DNA, the CDR3 is TGTGCCAGTAGTCGGTCCGGGGTCTACGGGTACGAGCAGTACTTC.

In its sample, this clone was seen a few times. The V and J genes are TRBV2 and TRBJ2-4, with TRBD1 as a possible D gene (5 bases). V was shortened by 3 bases and J by 0 bases, with 15 bases between the two germline ends. Per germline, CDR1 SNHLY and CDR2 FYNNEI. CDR3 length equals 17 residues. CDR3 coding DNA: TGTGCCAGCAGTGATCAAGGGGAAGACTTAGCCAAAAACATTCAGTACTTC. It encodes CASSDQGEDLAKNIQYF.

V gene TRBV7-2 combines with J gene TRBJ2-1; TRBD2 agrees at 12 bases. Looked up from germline, CDR1 is SGHTA and CDR2 is FQGNSA. The CDR3 totals 15 residues. V gave up 4 bases and J gave up 5 bases; unmatched junction bases: 3. CDR3 amino acids: CASSYRTSGNNEQFF. The CDR3 DNA is TGTGCCAGCAGCTACCGGACTAGCGGGAACAATGAGCAGTTCTTC.

The gene calls are TRBV6-5 and TRBJ2-6; D is uncertain. V was clipped by 3 bases and J by 1 base, with 10 bases between them. The CDR3 loop spans 16 amino acids. The V gene's germline CDR1 is MNHEY and CDR2 SVGAGI. CDR3 nucleotides: TGTGCCAGCAGTTATGAGAAACCGTCTGGGGCCAACGTCCTGACTTTC. Translating it yields CASSYEKPSGANVLTF.

The chain links TRBV6-6 to TRBJ2-1; 9 nucleotides align to TRBD1. Germline-derived CDR1 and CDR2 are MNHNY and SVGAGI (reference sequence). Trimming cost V 7 bases and J 2 bases; bases outside gene matches: 6. There are 15 residues in the CDR3. The CDR3 bases are TGTGCCAGCACCATGGACAGGGGCGCCTACAATGAGCAGTTCTTC. Translating gives CASTMDRGAYNEQFF.

The chain recombines TRBV11-3 with TRBJ1-1; no reliable D call. V lost 1 base to trimming and J lost 4 bases, with 10 bases between them. Germline V gene data show CDR1 as SGHNT and CDR2 as YENEEA. The CDR3 has 14 amino acids. The DNA for the CDR3 is TGTGCCAGCAGCTTAGGAGGAGAGATCACTGAAGCTTTCTTT. Amino acids: CASSLGGEITEAFF.

CDR3 DNA sequence: TGTGCCAGCAGGGGACAGAAGAACACTGAAGCTTTCTTT. Protein product: CASRGQKNTEAFF. The chain is built from TRBV6-6 and TRBJ1-1; 7 bases map to TRBD1. After removal of 6 bases from V and 1 base from J, the junction contained 2 bases not matched to a gene. Germline CDR1 reads MNHNY; CDR2 reads SVGAGI (reference sequence). The CDR3 sequence is 13 residues long.

The chain combines TRBV30 with TRBJ1-2; D gene unclear. Looked up from germline, CDR1 is GTSNPN and CDR2 is SVGIG (reference sequence). Trimming removed 0 bases at V and 10 bases at J, with 12 bases between. The CDR3 extends over 12 amino acids. This CDR3 reads CAWSVPWGLYTF. CDR3 coding DNA: TGTGCCTGGAGTGTACCTTGGGGTCTCTACACCTTC.

The V call is TRBV4-1, the J call TRBJ1-4, with a possible D match to TRBD1 (6 bases). The V end lost 4 bases, the J end lost 5 bases, and 17 bases lay between the germline ends. Germline values: CDR1 MGHRA, CDR2 YSYEKL. This CDR3 comprises 16 residues. The CDR3 region is CASSRNPGQTNEKLFF. Written as DNA, the CDR3 is TGCGCCAGCAGCCGGAATCCGGGACAAACCAATGAAAAACTGTTTTTT.

The chain carries TRBV6-5 and TRBJ1-2, with TRBD1 matching over 12 bases. Germline V CDR1 and CDR2: MNHEY, SVGAGI. V lost 6 bases, J lost 7 bases, and 3 bases stayed unmatched. The length of the CDR3 is 13 residues. CDR3 nucleotides: TGTGCCAGCAGAAAGGGACAGGGGGCTGGCTACACCTTC. Translated: CASRKGQGAGYTF.

V is TRBV4-1 and J is TRBJ2-3; 11 bases match TRBD2. Trimming took 0 bases from V and 5 from J; bases not matched to a gene: 10. The CDR3 is 18 amino acids. CDR1 is MGHRA and CDR2 is YSYEKL in the germline V gene. The CDR3 loop reads CASSQDKIAGGPVDTQYF. DNA of the CDR3: TGCGCCAGCAGCCAAGATAAGATAGCGGGAGGGCCCGTAGATACGCAGTATTTT.

Regarding this clone: One junction end disagrees with the germline gene, perhaps due to a read error. This chain joins TRBV2 and TRBJ2-7; 9 nucleotides match TRBD2. CDR1 is SNHLY and CDR2 is FYNNEI in the germline V gene. The CDR3 spans 15 residues. CDR3 in amino acids: CASSEGEALAGFSFF. The DNA of the CDR3 is TGTGCCAGCAGTGAAGGGGAGGCCCTAGCGGGATTCTCCTTTTTC.

The rearrangement links TRBV14 to TRBJ2-2; D is unclear. V lost 5 bases and J lost 5, with 6 bases in between. The germline V gene has CDR1 SGHDN and CDR2 FVKESK. The length of the CDR3 is 12 residues. The CDR3 spells CASSTRTGELFF. CDR3 DNA: TGTGCCAGCAGCACCCGTACCGGGGAGCTGTTTTTT.

This sequence joins TRBV14 and TRBJ1-5; 7 bases match TRBD1. There are 16 residues in the CDR3. V lost 0 bases to trimming and J lost 4 bases; unmatched junction nucleotides: 6. Germline V gene sequence: CDR1 SGHDN, CDR2 FVKESK. The CDR3: CASSQEAGGKNQPQHF. The CDR3 DNA is TGTGCCAGCAGCCAAGAGGCAGGGGGAAAGAATCAGCCCCAGCATTTT.

The chain employs TRBV5-1 and TRBJ1-5, with a weak D call TRBD1 (5 bases). The CDR3 covers 18 residues. Trimming left V 4 bases short and J 0 bases short, with 20 bases between. CDR1 is SGHRS, CDR2 YFSETQ, per germline. As DNA, the CDR3 is TGCGCCAGCAGCCCTGGGGGGGAGAACCTATATAGCAATCAGCCCCAGCATTTT. Translated, it gives CASSPGGENLYSNQPQHF.